The source of this T cell receptor (beta chain) is a study of blood T cell repertoires in COVID-19. At the level of the study: COVID-19 samples collected from the United States, Italy and Spain covered acute and convalescent phases. PBMCs, B-cell-depleted T cells, or T cells provided the cDNA or gDNA that made up the material.

Repertoires were generated with immunoSEQ multiplex PCR, while TCRdb's copy carries only in-frame clones and drops some. The sample yields about 52,000 clones, over 75% seen once. The CDR3 loop spans 14 amino acids. CDR1 and CDR2 from the germline V gene are SGDLS and YYNGEE. J was trimmed by 4 bases and V by 0 bases; bases with no gene match: 1. J is TRBJ1-1 and V is TRBV9; 9 bases agree with TRBD1. This TCR came from a human donor in a cohort sampled during active COVID-19. The sequencing sample was made of peripheral blood. The CDR3 reads CASSVGQGGTEAFF. The CDR3 coding sequence is TGTGCCAGCAGCGTAGGACAGGGGGGCACTGAAGCTTTCTTT.